The T cell receptor beta chain under discussion was sequenced for a study of blood T cells in healthy people across ages. Study summary: Template switching picked up about one barcoded beta molecule for each two T cells.

Notes on the study in general: It was not possible, with unsorted PBMCs, to conclusively compare naive and antigen-experienced cells.

Per-sample PBMC isolation yielded at least 7 million cells. Extraction yielded at least 6 micrograms of total RNA per sample. V was trimmed by 6 bases and J by 2 bases, leaving 18 bases between them. The germline V gene has CDR1 SGHRS and CDR2 YFSETQ. CDR3 length: 15 amino acids. Combining a sample-barcoded 5' primer with a J-beta primer mix, a second PCR ran for about 7 to 12 cycles. Via MiXCR, TCRdb re-called the 5' RACE reads, giving one row per CDR3 protein. The sample yields nearly 800,000 distinct CDR3 sequences, roughly 50% seen once. A remark on this clonotype: Its antigen is unidentified.

The sequencing sample was made of blood. This chain uses TRBV5-1 with TRBJ2-7, with D uncertain. This TCR was sampled from a man in his forties in good health. CDR3 sequence: CASMTNGHKTYEQYF. CDR3 bases: TGCGCCAGCATGACGAATGGGCACAAGACCTACGAGCAGTACTTC.